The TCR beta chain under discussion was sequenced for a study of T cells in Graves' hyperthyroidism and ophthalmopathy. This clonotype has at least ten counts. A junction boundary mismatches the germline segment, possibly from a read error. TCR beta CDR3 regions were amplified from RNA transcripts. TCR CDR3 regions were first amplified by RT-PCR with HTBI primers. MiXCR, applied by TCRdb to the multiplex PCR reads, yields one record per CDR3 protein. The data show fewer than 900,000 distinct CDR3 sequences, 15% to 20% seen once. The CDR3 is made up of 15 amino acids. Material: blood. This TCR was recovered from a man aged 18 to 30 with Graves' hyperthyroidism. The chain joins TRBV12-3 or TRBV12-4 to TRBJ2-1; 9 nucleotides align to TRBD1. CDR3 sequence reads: CASRLASGQGHEQFF. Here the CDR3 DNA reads TGTGCCAGCAGGTTAGCCTCGGGACAGGGCCATGAGCAGTTCTTC.